A single sample gave rise to the 22 T cell receptor beta chains below, sequenced in a study of regulatory T cells in long-lasting Graves disease. Documented time point: newly diagnosed GD, antithyroid drugs for less than 3 months. The TCR library used RNA extracted from PBMCs. Library construction for TCR beta used iRepertoire HTBI primers and Arm-PCR of CDR3 regions. TCRdb passed the multiplex PCR reads through MiXCR, listing each CDR3 protein once. The table includes roughly 520,000 distinct CDR3 sequences, around 12% detected once. A further study also used this sample, focusing on T cells in Graves' hyperthyroidism and ophthalmopathy.

Sequenced here: peripheral blood mononuclear cells (PBMCs), sampled at new diagnosis, from a patient treated with antithyroid drugs. The source is a woman under 40 with Graves disease.

This chain's CDR3 is CASSQGDGTSRETQYF. In nucleotides, the CDR3 is TGCGCCAGCAGCCAAGGGGACGGGACTAGTCGTGAGACCCAGTACTTC. The J gene is TRBJ2-5, the V gene TRBV4-1; 8 bases agree with TRBD2. V lost 1 base to trimming and J lost 5 bases; unmatched junction nucleotides: 9. The germline V gene has CDR1 MGHRA and CDR2 YSYEKL. The CDR3 contains 16 residues.

This clonotype occurred many times. The chain couples TRBV20-1 to TRBJ2-4; 7 positions agree with TRBD2. Germline V gives CDR1 DFQATT, CDR2 SNEGSKA (reference sequence). V shed 3 bases and J 4 bases; nucleotides not matched to a gene: 9. The length of the CDR3 is 15 residues. The CDR3 nucleotides read TGCAGTGCTAGGTCCGTACTAGCGCGGAAAAACATTCAGTACTTC. Translated, it gives CSARSVLARKNIQYF.

In this sample, this clonotype turned up many times. The chain joins TRBV11-2 to TRBJ2-3; D gene unclear. V was pared by 5 bases and J by 2 bases, with 17 bases between. CDR1 is SGHAT, CDR2 FQNNGV, per germline. This CDR3 is built from 16 residues. The CDR3 sequence: CASSGGEFSATDTQYF. The CDR3 coding sequence is TGTGCCAGCAGCGGTGGGGAATTTTCAGCCACAGATACGCAGTATTTT.

This clonotype occurred many times. The genes are TRBV27 and TRBJ2-7, with 9 bases fitting TRBD2. The CDR3 spans 15 residues. Germline V gives CDR1 MNHEY, CDR2 SMNVEV (reference sequence). V was clipped by 0 bases and J by 3 bases; unmatched bases: 3. The CDR3 loop is CASSLSLAGHYEQYF. CDR3 nucleotides: TGTGCCAGCAGTTTATCGCTAGCGGGACACTACGAGCAGTACTTC.

This chain links TRBV7-9 with TRBJ1-1; 7 nucleotides line up with TRBD1. V shed 4 bases, J shed 2 bases, and the junction held 7 bases outside the gene matches. CDR1 and CDR2 from the germline V gene are SEHNR and FQNEAQ (reference sequence). The length of the CDR3 is 15 residues. CDR3 protein: CASSSRQGPNTEAFF. In nucleotides, the CDR3 is TGTGCCAGCAGCTCGAGACAGGGACCAAACACTGAAGCTTTCTTT. The full variable domain, in which reference TRBV7-9 and TRBJ1-1 provide the parts outside the CDR3, is DTGVSQNPRHKITKRGQNVTFRCDPISEHNRLYWYRQTLGQGPEFLTYFQNEAQLEKSRLLSDRFSAERPKGSFSTLEIQRTEQGDSAMYLCASSSRQGPNTEAFFGQGTRLTVV.

This clonotype showed up many times. V and J are TRBV5-1 and TRBJ2-1; D might be TRBD2 (5 bases). Germline V gene sequence: CDR1 SGHRS, CDR2 YFSETQ. The CDR3 is 16 residues long. Between the trimmed V and J ends, which lost 4 bases and 3 bases, there was a span of 17 bases. This CDR3 reads CASSPWTERRYNEQFF. The CDR3, as DNA: TGCGCCAGCAGCCCCTGGACTGAAAGACGCTACAATGAGCAGTTCTTC.

Many counts were recorded for this clonotype. The chain links TRBV6-2 or TRBV6-3 to TRBJ2-7; TRBD1 aligns across 8 bases. This CDR3 comprises 13 residues. V lost 2 bases, J lost 6 bases, and 3 bases stayed unmatched. CDR1 is MNHEY, CDR2 SVGEGT, per germline. CDR3 residues: CASSYRDRREQYF. The CDR3 region has the DNA TGTGCCAGCAGTTACCGGGACAGGCGCGAGCAGTACTTC.

This clonotype came up many times. J is TRBJ1-5 and V is TRBV24-1; weak D call: TRBD1 (5 bases). The CDR3 runs 12 residues. V lost 4 bases and J lost 7, with 7 bases in between. In germline, CDR1 is KGHDR, CDR2 SFDVKD. CDR3: CATSEPGQPQHF. The CDR3 DNA reads as TGTGCCACCAGTGAACCAGGGCAGCCCCAGCATTTT.

The chain combines TRBV6-1 with TRBJ2-7; D is tentatively TRBD1 or TRBD2 (5 bases each). V lost 4 bases, J lost 5 bases, and 15 bases lay in between. This CDR3 contains 14 residues. The germline CDR1 and CDR2 sequences are MNHNS and SASEGT. The CDR3: CASSGPGTLDEQYF. CDR3 in DNA: TGTGCCAGCAGTGGGCCAGGGACGCTTGACGAGCAGTACTTC.

This clonotype was counted many times. This chain connects TRBV18 to TRBJ1-1; D is unclear. In germline, CDR1 is KGHSH, CDR2 LQKENI. The V and J ends lost 8 bases and 2 bases respectively, with 9 bases between them. The CDR3 consists of 12 residues. As DNA, the CDR3 is TGTGCCAGCAGCCCCACTAACACTGAAGCTTTCTTT. The encoded protein is CASSPTNTEAFF.

This clonotype was picked up many times. The chain couples TRBV20-1 to TRBJ2-5, with 12 positions matching TRBD2. The germline V gene has CDR1 DFQATT and CDR2 SNEGSKA (reference sequence). J gave up 5 bases and V 0 bases, and 4 bases lay outside the gene matches. The CDR3 covers 15 residues. The CDR3 protein is CSARDPSGRGETQYF. CDR3 DNA: TGCAGTGCTAGAGATCCTAGCGGGAGGGGGGAGACCCAGTACTTC.

This clonotype was observed at least ten times. V gene TRBV28 combines with J gene TRBJ2-7; 9 nucleotides line up with TRBD1. V lost 5 bases to trimming and J lost 2 bases; unmatched junction nucleotides: 16. The CDR3 spans 18 residues. Per the germline V gene, CDR1 is MDHEN and CDR2 is SYDVKM. CDR3: CASSNSPGDRVGAYEQYF. The CDR3 DNA reads TGTGCCAGCAGTAACAGTCCCGGGGACAGGGTTGGTGCCTACGAGCAGTACTTC.

The chain recombines TRBV6-2 or TRBV6-3 with TRBJ2-7, with TRBD2 matching over 8 bases. CDR3 length equals 14 residues. Germline V gene sequence: CDR1 MNHEY, CDR2 SVGEGT. J lost 2 bases, V lost 6 bases, and 6 bases had no gene match. CDR3: CASRSTGGPYEQYF. The CDR3 bases are TGTGCCAGCAGGAGTACGGGGGGGCCCTACGAGCAGTACTTC.

This clonotype was recorded at least ten times. The rearrangement links TRBV2 to TRBJ1-5; no clear D. V lost 3 bases and J 6 bases, leaving 12 bases between the germline ends. The length of the CDR3 is 14 residues. Germline lookup yields CDR1 SNHLY and CDR2 FYNNEI. CDR3 sequence (DNA): TGTGCCAGCAGTGACTGGGGAGCGGGTCAGCCCCAGCATTTT. This codes for CASSDWGAGQPQHF.

The sample holds a few counts of this clonotype. The chain links TRBV10-2 to TRBJ2-1; D possibly corresponds to TRBD1 (6 bases). CDR1 is WSHSY and CDR2 is SAAADI in the germline V gene. CDR3 length: 15 amino acids. The V and J ends lost 2 bases and 5 bases respectively, with 13 bases between them. The CDR3 loop is CASSEDRTVNNEQFF. CDR3 nucleotides: TGCGCCAGCAGTGAGGACAGGACAGTCAACAATGAGCAGTTCTTC.

This clonotype occurred many times. A read error may account for a junction end that differs from germline. The chain joins TRBV28 to TRBJ1-3; D is unclear. Germline loops: CDR1 MDHEN, CDR2 SYDVKM. The CDR3 sequence is 17 residues long. The CDR3 coding sequence is TGTACCAGCAGCGTTGCAGACATGCTTGTATCTGGAAACACCATATATTTT. Protein sequence: CTSSVADMLVSGNTIYF.

Turning to this clonotype: This could be a read error, since a much larger clone is one nucleotide away. The CDR3 protein is CASSEHWYSYNELFF. DNA for the CDR3: TGTGCCAGCAGTGAACATTGGTACTCCTACAATGAGCTGTTCTTC. The genes are TRBV6-1 and TRBJ2-1; no clear D. Germline-derived CDR1 and CDR2 are MNHNS and SASEGT. This CDR3 comprises 15 residues.

In its sample, this clonotype was seen a few times. V gene TRBV4-2 combines with J gene TRBJ1-3, with D hard to call. This CDR3 has 15 residues. The germline V gene encodes CDR1 LGHNA and CDR2 YNFKEQ. Trimming took 1 base from V and 4 from J, leaving 11 bases between them. The CDR3 sequence is CASSQAPGFGNTIYF. The CDR3 nucleotides are TGTGCCAGCAGCCAAGCCCCTGGATTCGGAAACACCATATATTTT.

This clonotype came up many times. The J gene is TRBJ2-3, the V gene TRBV29-1; the D gene could be TRBD1 or TRBD2 (5 bases each). The CDR3 consists of 15 residues. Germline V gene data show CDR1 as SQVTM and CDR2 as ANQGSEA. Trimming left V 7 bases short and J 0 bases short, with 17 bases between. The DNA for the CDR3 is TGCAGCGGATGGGACGCCAGGAAAAGCACAGATACGCAGTATTTT. Protein sequence: CSGWDARKSTDTQYF.

Turning to this clonotype: The junction departs from the called germline gene at one end, perhaps through a read error. The V and J genes are TRBV19 and TRBJ2-1; possibly TRBD1 or TRBD2 for D (5 bases each). Germline loops: CDR1 LNHDA, CDR2 SQIVND (reference sequence). The CDR3 runs 20 residues. The CDR3 spells CASSPIPGQPLIFSHNEQFF. CDR3 bases: TGTGCCAGTAGTCCCATACCGGGGCAGCCACTGATATTCTCCCACAATGAGCAGTTCTTC.

This clonotype occurred a few times. This chain joins TRBV27 and TRBJ2-1; 7 bases align to TRBD1. CDR3 size: 14 residues. CDR1 is MNHEY and CDR2 is SMNVEV in the germline V gene (reference sequence). The V segment lost 1 base and the J segment 4 bases; nucleotides outside the gene matches: 1. In nucleotides, the CDR3 is TGTGCCAGCAGTTTATGGGGACAGTACAATGAGCAGTTCTTC. It translates to CASSLWGQYNEQFF.

This clonotype was found a few times. V usage is TRBV20-1 and J usage is TRBJ1-1; D possibly corresponds to TRBD1 (5 bases). The V gene's germline CDR1 is DFQATT and CDR2 SNEGSKA (reference sequence). The CDR3 is made up of 14 amino acids. V lost 0 bases to trimming and J lost 1 base, with 9 bases between them. The DNA of the CDR3 is TGCAGTGCTAGAGAGGGGACCTCGAACACTGAAGCTTTCTTT. Protein product: CSAREGTSNTEAFF.